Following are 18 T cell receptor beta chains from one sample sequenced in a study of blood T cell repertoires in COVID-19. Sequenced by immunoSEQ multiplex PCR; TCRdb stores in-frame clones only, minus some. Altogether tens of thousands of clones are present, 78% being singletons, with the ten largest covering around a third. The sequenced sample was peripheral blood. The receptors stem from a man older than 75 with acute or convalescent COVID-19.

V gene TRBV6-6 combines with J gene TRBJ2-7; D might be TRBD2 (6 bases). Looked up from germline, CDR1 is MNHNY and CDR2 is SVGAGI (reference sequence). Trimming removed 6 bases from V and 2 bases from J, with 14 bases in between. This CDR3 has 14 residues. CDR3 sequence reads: CASSKGRTTYEQYF. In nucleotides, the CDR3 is TGTGCCAGCAGCAAAGGACGGACTACCTACGAGCAGTACTTC.

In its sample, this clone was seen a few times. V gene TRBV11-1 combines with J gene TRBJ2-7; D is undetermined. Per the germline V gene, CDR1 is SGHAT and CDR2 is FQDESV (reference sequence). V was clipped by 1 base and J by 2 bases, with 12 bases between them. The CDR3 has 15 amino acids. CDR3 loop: CASSLDPGNAYEQYF. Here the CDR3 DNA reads TGTGCCAGCAGCTTAGATCCGGGTAACGCCTACGAGCAGTACTTC.

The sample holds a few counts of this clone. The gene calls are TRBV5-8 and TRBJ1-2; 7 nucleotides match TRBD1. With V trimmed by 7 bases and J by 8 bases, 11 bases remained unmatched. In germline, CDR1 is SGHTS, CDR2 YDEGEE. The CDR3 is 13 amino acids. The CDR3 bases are TGTGCCAGCGGATCGACAGGGTCCGGGGGCTACACCTTC. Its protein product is CASGSTGSGGYTF.

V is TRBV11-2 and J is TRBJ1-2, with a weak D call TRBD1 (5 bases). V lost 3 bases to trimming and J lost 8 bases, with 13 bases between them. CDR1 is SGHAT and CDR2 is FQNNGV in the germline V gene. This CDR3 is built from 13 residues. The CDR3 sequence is CASSFGAVTGYTF. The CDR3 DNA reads TGTGCCAGCAGCTTTGGGGCAGTAACCGGCTACACCTTC.

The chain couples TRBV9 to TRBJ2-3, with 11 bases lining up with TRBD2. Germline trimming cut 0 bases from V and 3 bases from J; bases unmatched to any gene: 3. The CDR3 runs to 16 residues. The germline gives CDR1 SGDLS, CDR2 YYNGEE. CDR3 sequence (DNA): TGTGCCAGCAGCGTAGGTCTAGCGGGGGGAACAGATACGCAGTATTTT. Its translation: CASSVGLAGGTDTQYF.

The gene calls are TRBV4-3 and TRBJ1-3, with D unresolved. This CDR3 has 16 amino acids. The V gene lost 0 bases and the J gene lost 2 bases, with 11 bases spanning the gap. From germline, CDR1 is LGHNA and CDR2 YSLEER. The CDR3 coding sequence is TGCGCCAGCAGCCAAGATTACGTGAGGACTGGAAACACCATATATTTT. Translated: CASSQDYVRTGNTIYF.

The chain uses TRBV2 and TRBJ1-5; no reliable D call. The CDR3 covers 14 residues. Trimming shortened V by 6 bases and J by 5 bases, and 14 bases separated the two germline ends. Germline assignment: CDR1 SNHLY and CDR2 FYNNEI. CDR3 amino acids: CASRNEATDQPQHF. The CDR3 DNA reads TGTGCCAGCAGGAACGAGGCGACCGATCAGCCCCAGCATTTT.

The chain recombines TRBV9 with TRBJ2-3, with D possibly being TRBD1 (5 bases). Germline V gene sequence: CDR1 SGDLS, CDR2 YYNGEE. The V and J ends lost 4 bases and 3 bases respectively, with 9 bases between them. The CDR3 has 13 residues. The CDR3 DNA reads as TGTGCCAGCAGCACCCCAGGGACAGATACGCAGTATTTT. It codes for CASSTPGTDTQYF.

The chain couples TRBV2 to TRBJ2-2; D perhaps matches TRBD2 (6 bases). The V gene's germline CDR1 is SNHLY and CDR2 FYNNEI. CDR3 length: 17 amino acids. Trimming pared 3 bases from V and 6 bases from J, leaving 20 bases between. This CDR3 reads CASSDPPGTPQAGELFF. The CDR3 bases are TGTGCCAGCAGTGATCCTCCCGGGACTCCGCAGGCCGGGGAGCTGTTTTTT.

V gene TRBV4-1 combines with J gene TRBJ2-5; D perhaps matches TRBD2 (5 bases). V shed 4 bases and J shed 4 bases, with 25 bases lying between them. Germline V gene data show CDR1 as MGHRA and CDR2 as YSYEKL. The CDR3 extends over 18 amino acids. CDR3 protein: CASSPAGLGGLRGETQYF. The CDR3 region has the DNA TGCGCCAGCAGCCCAGCCGGACTTGGCGGCCTCCGGGGAGAGACCCAGTACTTC.

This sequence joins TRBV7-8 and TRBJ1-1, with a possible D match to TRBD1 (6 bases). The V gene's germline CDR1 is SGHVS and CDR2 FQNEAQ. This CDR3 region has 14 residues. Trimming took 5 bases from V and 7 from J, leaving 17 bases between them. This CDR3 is CASSPYVQGIEAFF. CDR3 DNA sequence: TGTGCCAGCAGCCCCTACGTGCAGGGGATTGAAGCTTTCTTT.

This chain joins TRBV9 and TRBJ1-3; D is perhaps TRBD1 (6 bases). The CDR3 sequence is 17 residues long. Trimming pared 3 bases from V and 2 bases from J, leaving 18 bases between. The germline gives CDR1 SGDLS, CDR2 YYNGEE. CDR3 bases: TGTGCCAGCAGCGCTGCCTATTACAGGGTGGCTGGAAACACCATATATTTT. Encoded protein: CASSAAYYRVAGNTIYF. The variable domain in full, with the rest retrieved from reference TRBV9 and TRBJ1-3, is DSGVTQTPKHLITATGQRVTLRCSPRSGDLSVYWYQQSLDQGLQFLIQYYNGEERAKGNILERFSAQQFPDLHSELNLSSLELGDSALYFCASSAAYYRVAGNTIYFGEGSWLTVV.

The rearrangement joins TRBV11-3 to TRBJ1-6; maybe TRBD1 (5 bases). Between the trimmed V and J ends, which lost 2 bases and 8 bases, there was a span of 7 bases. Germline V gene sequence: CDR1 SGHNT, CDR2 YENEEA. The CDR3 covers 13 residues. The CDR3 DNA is TGTGCCAGCAGCTTAAGCAGGGATTCACCCCTCCACTTT. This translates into CASSLSRDSPLHF.

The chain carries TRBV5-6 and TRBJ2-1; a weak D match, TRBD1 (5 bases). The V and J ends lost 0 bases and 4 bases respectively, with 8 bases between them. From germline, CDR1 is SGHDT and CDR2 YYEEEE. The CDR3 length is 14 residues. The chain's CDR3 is CASSLGGSYNEQFF. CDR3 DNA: TGTGCCAGCAGCTTGGGGGGCTCATACAATGAGCAGTTCTTC.

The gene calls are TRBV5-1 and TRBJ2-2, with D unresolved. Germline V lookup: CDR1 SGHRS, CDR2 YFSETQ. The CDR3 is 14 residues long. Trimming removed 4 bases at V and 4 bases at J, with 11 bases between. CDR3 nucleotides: TGCGCCAGCAGCCAGCAGGCTCTCACCGGGGAGCTGTTTTTT. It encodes CASSQQALTGELFF.

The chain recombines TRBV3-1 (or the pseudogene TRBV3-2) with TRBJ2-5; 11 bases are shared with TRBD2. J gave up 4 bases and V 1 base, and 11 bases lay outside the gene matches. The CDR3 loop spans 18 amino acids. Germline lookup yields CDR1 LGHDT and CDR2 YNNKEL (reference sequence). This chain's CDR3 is CASSQAGLADRRGETQYF. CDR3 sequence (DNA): TGTGCCAGCAGCCAAGCGGGACTAGCGGATAGACGAGGAGAGACCCAGTACTTC.

CDR3 amino acids: CASSQDRPFGGSTEAFF. Here the CDR3 DNA reads TGCGCCAGCAGCCAAGATAGGCCGTTCGGGGGTTCCACTGAAGCTTTCTTT. V and J are TRBV4-3 and TRBJ1-1; D may be TRBD1 (5 bases). CDR1 is LGHNA, CDR2 YSLEER, per germline. This CDR3 has 17 amino acids. V dropped 0 bases and J dropped 4 bases, with 18 bases sitting between them.

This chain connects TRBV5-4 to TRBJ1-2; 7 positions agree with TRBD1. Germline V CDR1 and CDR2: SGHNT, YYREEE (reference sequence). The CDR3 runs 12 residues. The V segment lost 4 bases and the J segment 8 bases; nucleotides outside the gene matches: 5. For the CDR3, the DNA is TGTGCCAGCAGCACGACGACAGGGGGCTACACCTTC. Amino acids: CASSTTTGGYTF.